The T cell receptor beta chain under discussion was sequenced for a study of OX40 agonist ivuxolimab in advanced cancers. Study details: Of the participants, 40% had some prior anti-PD-1, anti-PD-L1 or anti-CTLA-4 therapy, which was allowed.

Concerning this clone: Its specificity is unknown.

TCRdb's copy holds only in-frame clones and misses some; the assay was immunoSEQ multiplex PCR. The table includes tens of thousands of clones, about 90% detected once. V was clipped by 2 bases and J by 6 bases; unmatched bases: 4. CDR1 and CDR2 from the germline V gene are SGDLS and YYNGEE. The CDR3 is 13 residues long. General study results and limits: Some patients who did not respond also had low normalized T-cell clonal expansion.

This chain joins TRBV9 and TRBJ2-7, with TRBD2 matching over 8 bases. The clonotype comes from an adult with an advanced solid tumor such as melanoma, head and neck, liver or kidney cancer. The source was CD4+ or CD8+ T cells sorted from blood, collected in a trial of the OX40 agonist ivuxolimab. Here the CDR3 DNA reads TGTGCCAGCAGCGTCGACCGGGGGGGCGAGCAGTACTTC. Protein sequence: CASSVDRGGEQYF.